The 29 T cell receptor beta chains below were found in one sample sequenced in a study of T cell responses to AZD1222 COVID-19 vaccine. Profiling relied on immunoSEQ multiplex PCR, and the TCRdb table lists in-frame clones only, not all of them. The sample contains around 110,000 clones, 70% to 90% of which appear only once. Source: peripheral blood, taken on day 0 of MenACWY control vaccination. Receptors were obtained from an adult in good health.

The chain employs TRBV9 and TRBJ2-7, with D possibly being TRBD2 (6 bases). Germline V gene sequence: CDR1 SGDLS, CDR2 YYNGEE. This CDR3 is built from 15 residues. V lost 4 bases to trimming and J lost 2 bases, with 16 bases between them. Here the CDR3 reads CASSRWGESTYEQYF. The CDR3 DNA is TGTGCCAGCAGCCGTTGGGGGGAGAGCACCTACGAGCAGTACTTC.

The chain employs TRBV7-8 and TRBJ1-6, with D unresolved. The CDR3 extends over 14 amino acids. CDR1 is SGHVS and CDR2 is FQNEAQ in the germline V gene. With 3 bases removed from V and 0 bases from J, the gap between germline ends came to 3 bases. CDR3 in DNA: TGTGCCAGCAGCTTGGCCTCCTATAATTCACCCCTCCACTTT. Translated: CASSLASYNSPLHF.

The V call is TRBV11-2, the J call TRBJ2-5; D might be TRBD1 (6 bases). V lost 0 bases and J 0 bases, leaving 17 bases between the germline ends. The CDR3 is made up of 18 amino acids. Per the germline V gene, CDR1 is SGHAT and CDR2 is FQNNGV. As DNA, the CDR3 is TGTGCCAGCAGCTTAGACCCCCGACAGGCCGCGTACCAAGAGACCCAGTACTTC. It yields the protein CASSLDPRQAAYQETQYF.

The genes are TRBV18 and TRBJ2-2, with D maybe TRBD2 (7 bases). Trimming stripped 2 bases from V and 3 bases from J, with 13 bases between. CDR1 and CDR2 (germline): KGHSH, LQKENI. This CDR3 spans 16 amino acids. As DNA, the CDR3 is TGTGCCAGCTCACCAGTAGGGGGACTACACACCGGGGAGCTGTTTTTT. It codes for CASSPVGGLHTGELFF.

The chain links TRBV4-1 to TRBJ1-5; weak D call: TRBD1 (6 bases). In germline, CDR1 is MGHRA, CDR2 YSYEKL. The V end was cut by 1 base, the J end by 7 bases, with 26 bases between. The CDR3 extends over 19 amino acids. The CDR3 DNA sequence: TGCGCCAGCAGCCAAGGCCCTCCTTTCGCACAGGGTTTCAACCAGCCCCAGCATTTT. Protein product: CASSQGPPFAQGFNQPQHF.

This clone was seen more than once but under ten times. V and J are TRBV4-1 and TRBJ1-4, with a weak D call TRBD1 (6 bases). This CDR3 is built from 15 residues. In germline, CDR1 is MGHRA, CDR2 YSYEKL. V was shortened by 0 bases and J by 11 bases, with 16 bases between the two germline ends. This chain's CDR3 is CASSQDVGGGGKLFF. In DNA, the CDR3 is TGCGCCAGCAGCCAAGATGTTGGAGGGGGTGGGAAACTGTTTTTT.

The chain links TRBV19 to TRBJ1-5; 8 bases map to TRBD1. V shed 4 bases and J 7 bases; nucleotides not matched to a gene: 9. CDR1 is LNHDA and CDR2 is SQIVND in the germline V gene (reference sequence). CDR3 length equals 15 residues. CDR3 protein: CASSRGTGGYQPQHF. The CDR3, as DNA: TGTGCCAGTAGTAGAGGAACAGGGGGATACCAGCCCCAGCATTTT.

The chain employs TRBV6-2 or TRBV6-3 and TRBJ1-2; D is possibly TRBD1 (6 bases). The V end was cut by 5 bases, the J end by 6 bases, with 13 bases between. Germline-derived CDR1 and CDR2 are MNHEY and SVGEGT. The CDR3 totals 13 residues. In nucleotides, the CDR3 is TGTGCCAGCAGTGACCGGCAGGGGCATGGCTACACCTTC. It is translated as CASSDRQGHGYTF.

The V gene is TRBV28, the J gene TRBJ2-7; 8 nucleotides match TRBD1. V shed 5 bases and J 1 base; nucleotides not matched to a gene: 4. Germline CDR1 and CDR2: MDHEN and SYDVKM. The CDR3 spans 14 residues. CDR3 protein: CASSRTGGSYEQYF. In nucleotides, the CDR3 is TGTGCCAGCAGTAGAACAGGGGGTTCCTACGAGCAGTACTTC.

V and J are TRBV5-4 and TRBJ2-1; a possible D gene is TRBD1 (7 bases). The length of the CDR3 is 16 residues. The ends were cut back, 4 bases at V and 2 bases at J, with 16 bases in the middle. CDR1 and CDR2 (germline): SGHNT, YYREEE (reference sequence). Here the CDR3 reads CASSARGTATYNEQFF. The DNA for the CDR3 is TGTGCCAGCAGCGCCCGCGGGACAGCCACCTACAATGAGCAGTTCTTC.

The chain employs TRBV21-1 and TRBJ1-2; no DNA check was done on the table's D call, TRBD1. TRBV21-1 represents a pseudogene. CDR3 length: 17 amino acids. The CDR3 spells CASSKDMAEQGVIGYTF. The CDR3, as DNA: TGTGCCAGCAGCAAAGATATGGCGGAACAGGGGGTTATTGGCTACACCTTC.

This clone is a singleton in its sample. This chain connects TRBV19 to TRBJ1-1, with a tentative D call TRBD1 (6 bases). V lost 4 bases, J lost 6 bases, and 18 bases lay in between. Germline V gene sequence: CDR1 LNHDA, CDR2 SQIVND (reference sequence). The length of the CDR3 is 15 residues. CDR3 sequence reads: CASSNKGGVSAEAFF. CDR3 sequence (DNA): TGTGCCAGTAGTAACAAGGGGGGAGTTAGCGCTGAAGCTTTCTTT.

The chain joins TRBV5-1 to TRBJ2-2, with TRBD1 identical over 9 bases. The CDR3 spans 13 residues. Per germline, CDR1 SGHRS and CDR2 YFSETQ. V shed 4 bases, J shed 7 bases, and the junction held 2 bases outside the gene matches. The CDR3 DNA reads TGCGCCAGCAGCGGGACAGGGAACGGGGAGCTGTTTTTT. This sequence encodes CASSGTGNGELFF. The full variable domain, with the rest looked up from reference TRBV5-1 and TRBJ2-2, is KAGVTQTPRYLIKTRGQQVTLSCSPISGHRSVSWYQQTPGQGLQFLFEYFSETQRNKGNFPGRFSGRQFSNSRSEMNVSTLELGDSALYLCASSGTGNGELFFGEGSRLTVL.

The CDR3 DNA sequence: TGTGCCAGCAGTTTAATCGGCAGGGGCTCGAGGAATGAGCAGTTCTTC. It yields the protein CASSLIGRGSRNEQFF. The chain couples TRBV28 to TRBJ2-1, with D perhaps matching TRBD1 (6 bases). The germline V gene encodes CDR1 MDHEN and CDR2 SYDVKM. This CDR3 contains 16 residues. V lost 2 bases, J lost 7 bases, and 18 bases lay in between.

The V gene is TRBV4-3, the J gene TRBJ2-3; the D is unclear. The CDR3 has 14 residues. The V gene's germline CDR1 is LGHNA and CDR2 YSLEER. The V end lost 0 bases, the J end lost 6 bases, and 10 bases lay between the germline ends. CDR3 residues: CASSQDAIGDTQYF. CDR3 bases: TGCGCCAGCAGCCAAGATGCTATCGGCGATACGCAGTATTTT.

The DNA of the CDR3 is TGCAGCGTTCTCGGGGGGACGGGGAACTATGGCTACACCTTC. It translates to CSVLGGTGNYGYTF. The chain links TRBV29-1 to TRBJ1-2, with a weak D call TRBD1 (5 bases). Trimming took 5 bases from V and 2 from J, leaving 15 bases between them. The CDR3 has 14 residues. The germline CDR1 and CDR2 sequences are SQVTM and ANQGSEA.

The CDR3 spells CASSSRRGSYEQYF. DNA of the CDR3: TGTGCCAGCTCTTCACGGCGGGGATCCTACGAGCAGTACTTC. The chain has TRBV5-6 and TRBJ2-7; TRBD2 might be the D (6 bases). Germline V gene sequence: CDR1 SGHDT, CDR2 YYEEEE. The V end was cut by 7 bases, the J end by 1 base, with 15 bases between. The CDR3 contains 14 residues.

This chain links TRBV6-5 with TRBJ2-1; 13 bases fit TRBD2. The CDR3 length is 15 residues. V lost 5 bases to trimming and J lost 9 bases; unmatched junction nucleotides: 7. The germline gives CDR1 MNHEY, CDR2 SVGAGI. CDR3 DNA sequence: TGTGCCAGCAGTCCGACTAGCGGGGGGAGGGGTGAGCAGTTCTTC. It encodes CASSPTSGGRGEQFF.

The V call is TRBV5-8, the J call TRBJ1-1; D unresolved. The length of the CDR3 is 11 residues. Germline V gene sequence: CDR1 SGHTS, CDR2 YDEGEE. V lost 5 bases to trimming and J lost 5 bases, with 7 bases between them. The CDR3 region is CASRIGTEAFF. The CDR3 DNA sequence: TGTGCCAGCAGAATTGGGACTGAAGCTTTCTTT.

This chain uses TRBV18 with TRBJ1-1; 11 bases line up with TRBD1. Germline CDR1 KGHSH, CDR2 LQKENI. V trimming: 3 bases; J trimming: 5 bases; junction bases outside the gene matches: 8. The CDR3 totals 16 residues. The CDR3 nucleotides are TGTGCCAGCTCACCTAGGATGGGACAGGGGGGTACTGAAGCTTTCTTT. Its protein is CASSPRMGQGGTEAFF.

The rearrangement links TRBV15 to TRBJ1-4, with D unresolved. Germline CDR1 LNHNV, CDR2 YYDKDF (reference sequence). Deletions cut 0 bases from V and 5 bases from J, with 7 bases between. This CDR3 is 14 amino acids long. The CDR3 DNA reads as TGTGCCACCAGCAGAGATCGATCCAATGAAAAACTGTTTTTT. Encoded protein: CATSRDRSNEKLFF.

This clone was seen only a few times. The CDR3 loop reads CASRKKQGLGEAFF. Here the CDR3 DNA reads TGTGCCAGCAGAAAAAAACAGGGCCTCGGGGAAGCTTTCTTT. The chain recombines TRBV27 with TRBJ1-1; a weak D match, TRBD1 (6 bases). The V gene lost 6 bases and the J gene lost 8 bases, with 19 bases spanning the gap. Germline V lookup: CDR1 MNHEY, CDR2 SMNVEV (reference sequence). The CDR3 length is 14 residues.

For the CDR3, the DNA is TGTGCCAGCAGTAGGGTGCCTGAAGCTTTCTTT. It specifies CASSRVPEAFF. The chain combines TRBV28 with TRBJ1-1; D call uncertain. Looked up from germline, CDR1 is MDHEN and CDR2 is SYDVKM. Trimming removed 5 bases at V and 6 bases at J, with 7 bases between. CDR3 length: 11 amino acids.

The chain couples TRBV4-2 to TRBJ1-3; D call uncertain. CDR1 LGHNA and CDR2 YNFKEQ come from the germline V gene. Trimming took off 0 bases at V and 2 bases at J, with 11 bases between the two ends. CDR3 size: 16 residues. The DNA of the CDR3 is TGTGCCAGCAGCCAAGACGGCCCCGGTGCTGGAAACACCATATATTTT. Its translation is CASSQDGPGAGNTIYF.

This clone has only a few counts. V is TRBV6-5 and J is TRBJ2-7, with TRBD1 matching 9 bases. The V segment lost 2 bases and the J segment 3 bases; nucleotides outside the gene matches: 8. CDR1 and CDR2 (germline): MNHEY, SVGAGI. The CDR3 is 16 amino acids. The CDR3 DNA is TGTGCCAGCAGTTACGTACTGGGACAGGGAGGCTACGAGCAGTACTTC. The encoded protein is CASSYVLGQGGYEQYF.

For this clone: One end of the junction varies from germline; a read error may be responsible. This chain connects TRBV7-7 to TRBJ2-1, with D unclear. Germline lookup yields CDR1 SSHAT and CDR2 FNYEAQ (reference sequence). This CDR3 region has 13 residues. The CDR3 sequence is CASSRQDDNEQFF. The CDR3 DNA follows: TGTGCTAGCAGCCGCCAGGATGACAATGAGCAGTTCTTC.

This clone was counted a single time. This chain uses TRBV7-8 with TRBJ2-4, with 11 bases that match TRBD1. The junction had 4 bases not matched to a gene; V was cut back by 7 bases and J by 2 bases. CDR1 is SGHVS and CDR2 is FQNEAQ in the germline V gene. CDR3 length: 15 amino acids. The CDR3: CASTDRGRTKNIQYF. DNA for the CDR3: TGTGCCAGCACGGACAGGGGGCGAACCAAAAACATTCAGTACTTC.

CDR3 DNA sequence: TGCAGCGTTGGGGGGCAGATGAACACTGAAGCTTTCTTT. This encodes CSVGGQMNTEAFF. The rearrangement uses TRBV29-1 and TRBJ1-1, with TRBD1 as a possible D gene (6 bases). The CDR3 runs 13 residues. CDR1 SQVTM and CDR2 ANQGSEA come from the germline V gene. V gave up 4 bases and J gave up 0 bases, with 9 bases separating them.

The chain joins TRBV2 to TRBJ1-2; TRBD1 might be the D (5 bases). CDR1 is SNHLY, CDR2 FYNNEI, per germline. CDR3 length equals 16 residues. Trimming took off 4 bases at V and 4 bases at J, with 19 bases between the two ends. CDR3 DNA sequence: TGTGCCAGCAGTGTAGCCGCGGTAGGGGCCGGCTATGGCTACACCTTC. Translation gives CASSVAAVGAGYGYTF.